The 25 T cell receptor beta chains in this list originate from one sample, sequenced in a study of OX40 agonist ivuxolimab in advanced cancers. Using immunoSEQ multiplex PCR, the repertoire was profiled, and TCRdb retains in-frame clones only, with some absent. Counted here are about 51,000 clones, 88% occurring once; the ten biggest clones make up 3.6%. The source material was CD4+ or CD8+ T cells sorted from blood, sampled in a trial of the OX40 agonist ivuxolimab. The receptor source for this set is an adult with an advanced solid tumor such as melanoma, head and neck, liver or kidney cancer.

The chain carries TRBV21-1 and TRBJ1-1; TRBD1 is the table's D call and was not checked against the DNA. TRBV21-1 is tagged as a pseudogene. The CDR3 is 15 amino acids. The DNA of the CDR3 is TGTGCCAGCAGCAAAGCGGACAGGGCGGAAAGTAGAGCTTTCTTT. Encoded protein: CASSKADRAESRAFF.

CDR3: CASTPSQYTEAFF. CDR3 bases: TGTGCCAGCACCCCCAGTCAATACACTGAAGCTTTCTTT. The gene calls are TRBV7-9 and TRBJ1-1; no definite D call. There are 13 residues in the CDR3. V shed 7 bases and J shed 3 bases, with 12 bases lying between them. Germline V gene lookup returns CDR1 SEHNR and CDR2 FQNEAQ (reference sequence).

This rearrangement joins TRBV5-1 to TRBJ2-5; D might be TRBD1 (5 bases). The CDR3 totals 16 residues. With 4 bases removed from V and 1 base from J, the gap between germline ends came to 17 bases. The germline V gene has CDR1 SGHRS and CDR2 YFSETQ. This chain's CDR3 is CASSKTGNIFQETQYF. Here the CDR3 DNA reads TGCGCCAGCAGCAAAACAGGAAATATCTTCCAAGAGACCCAGTACTTC.

The chain couples TRBV19 to TRBJ2-3; 15 bases match TRBD2. J lost 8 bases, V lost 5 bases, and 8 bases had no gene match. The germline gives CDR1 LNHDA, CDR2 SQIVND (reference sequence). The CDR3 runs to 16 residues. The DNA for the CDR3 is TGTGCCAGTAGTGCCGGACTAGCGGGGGGGCCCCTTACGCAGTATTTT. It codes for CASSAGLAGGPLTQYF.

The rearrangement joins TRBV27 to TRBJ2-1, with TRBD2 matching 7 bases. With V trimmed by 10 bases and J by 6 bases, 15 bases remained unmatched. Germline-derived CDR1 and CDR2 are MNHEY and SMNVEV (reference sequence). The length of the CDR3 is 15 residues. CDR3: CATPRAAGAPNEQFF. CDR3 bases: TGTGCCACCCCCAGGGCTGCGGGAGCCCCCAATGAGCAGTTCTTC.

The rearrangement uses TRBV30 and TRBJ1-5; D is undetermined. Germline V gene sequence: CDR1 GTSNPN, CDR2 SVGIG (reference sequence). Trimming shortened V by 2 bases and J by 0 bases, and 5 bases separated the two germline ends. The CDR3 is 13 residues long. Here the CDR3 reads CAWSRNSNQPQHF. The CDR3 DNA follows: TGTGCCTGGAGTCGAAATAGCAATCAGCCCCAGCATTTT.

The chain links TRBV21-1 to TRBJ2-3; whether TRBD1, the table's D call, matches the DNA was not checked. TRBV21-1 is noted as a pseudogene. The CDR3 runs 16 residues. CDR3 amino acids: CASSTPRDSRTDTQYF. The CDR3 nucleotides read TGTGCCAGCAGCACTCCCCGGGACAGCCGCACAGATACGCAGTATTTT.

The genes are TRBV7-8 and TRBJ2-7, with 7 bases matching TRBD1. CDR1 and CDR2 (germline): SGHVS, FQNEAQ. Trimming took 5 bases from V and 2 from J; bases not matched to a gene: 9. This CDR3 contains 15 residues. The CDR3 DNA reads as TGTGCCAGCAGCGGTTCGACAGGGCTGACCTACGAGCAGTACTTC. Translation gives CASSGSTGLTYEQYF.

The rearrangement uses TRBV10-1 and TRBJ2-7; no clear D. Trimming shortened V by 4 bases and J by 3 bases, and 16 bases separated the two germline ends. The CDR3 has 15 residues. From germline, CDR1 is WNHNN and CDR2 SYGVQD (reference sequence). CDR3 sequence: CASSVSVLGFYEQYF. In DNA, the CDR3 is TGCGCCAGCAGTGTTTCAGTTTTGGGATTCTACGAGCAGTACTTC.

The chain uses TRBV7-9 and TRBJ2-2; D not certain. Germline CDR1 SEHNR, CDR2 FQNEAQ (reference sequence). Trimming cost V 5 bases and J 4 bases, with 17 bases left between them. The CDR3 spans 16 residues. The CDR3 coding sequence is TGTGCCAGCAGCCCCAAATACCCATCGACCACCGGGGAGCTGTTTTTT. Encoded protein: CASSPKYPSTTGELFF.

The genes are TRBV28 and TRBJ1-2; tentatively, D is TRBD1 (6 bases). V lost 2 bases and J lost 5, with 15 bases in between. Germline V gene data show CDR1 as MDHEN and CDR2 as SYDVKM. The CDR3 spans 15 residues. The CDR3 loop reads CASSLSGTTRYGYTF. CDR3 in DNA: TGTGCCAGCAGTTTAAGCGGGACAACACGTTATGGCTACACCTTC.

Only a few counts were recorded for this clone. CDR3 in amino acids: CASSFGTASSSYEQYF. In nucleotides, the CDR3 is TGTGCCAGCAGCTTCGGGACAGCGTCGAGCTCCTACGAGCAGTACTTC. This chain connects TRBV5-4 to TRBJ2-7; 7 nucleotides agree with TRBD1. With V trimmed by 2 bases and J by 0 bases, 8 bases remained unmatched. This CDR3 is built from 16 residues. In germline, CDR1 is SGHNT, CDR2 YYREEE (reference sequence).

Only one count was recorded for this clone. V and J are TRBV2 and TRBJ1-5; D may be TRBD1 (5 bases). CDR1 and CDR2 (germline): SNHLY, FYNNEI. V dropped 1 base and J dropped 1 base, with 8 bases sitting between them. CDR3 length: 15 residues. CDR3 region: CASSEEGLSNQPQHF. As DNA, the CDR3 is TGTGCCAGCAGTGAAGAGGGACTCAGCAATCAGCCCCAGCATTTT.

The rearrangement links TRBV11-2 to TRBJ2-3; 9 bases fit TRBD1. The CDR3 totals 16 residues. After removal of 4 bases from V and 2 bases from J, the junction contained 7 bases not matched to a gene. Germline assignment: CDR1 SGHAT and CDR2 FQNNGV. CDR3: CASSSRGDRVTDTQYF. The DNA for the CDR3 is TGTGCCAGCAGCTCCCGGGGGGACAGGGTCACAGATACGCAGTATTTT.

The chain couples TRBV5-8 to TRBJ1-1; D unclear. V was clipped by 0 bases and J by 3 bases, with 12 bases between them. Germline V gene lookup returns CDR1 SGHTS and CDR2 YDEGEE. The CDR3 consists of 15 residues. The CDR3 is CASSLGWSLHTEAFF. The CDR3 nucleotides are TGTGCCAGCAGCTTGGGGTGGTCCTTACACACTGAAGCTTTCTTT.

This clone was detected once. V usage is TRBV19 and J usage is TRBJ1-5, with 8 positions matching TRBD1. The V gene end was trimmed by 6 bases and the J gene end by 5 bases; junction bases not matched to a gene: 9. The CDR3 has 15 amino acids. Germline V gene lookup returns CDR1 LNHDA and CDR2 SQIVND (reference sequence). The CDR3 nucleotides are TGTGCCAGTAGCCCTGGACAGGGAAGTTATCAGCCCCAGCATTTT. This translates into CASSPGQGSYQPQHF. The full variable domain, rest sourced from reference TRBV19 and TRBJ1-5, is DGGITQSPKYLFRKEGQNVTLSCEQNLNHDAMYWYRQDPGQGLRLIYYSQIVNDFQKGDIAEGYSVSREKKESFPLTVTSAQKNPTAFYLCASSPGQGSYQPQHFGDGTRLSIL.

The chain carries TRBV28 and TRBJ2-5; D gene unclear. The V gene lost 5 bases and the J gene lost 5 bases, with 9 bases spanning the gap. The CDR3 has 12 residues. Germline V gene data show CDR1 as MDHEN and CDR2 as SYDVKM. CDR3 residues: CASSEVSETQYF. Here the CDR3 DNA reads TGTGCCAGCAGTGAGGTTTCGGAGACCCAGTACTTC.

The V and J genes are TRBV6-5 and TRBJ1-2; unclear D gene. From germline, CDR1 is MNHEY and CDR2 SVGAGI. This CDR3 is built from 11 residues. V was clipped by 10 bases and J by 5 bases, with 11 bases between them. The CDR3 nucleotides read TGTGCCATCCACAGTATATATGGCTACACCTTC. Translating gives CAIHSIYGYTF.

The V gene is TRBV2, the J gene TRBJ2-5, with D perhaps TRBD2 (5 bases). The CDR3 has 14 amino acids. V was clipped by 7 bases and J by 1 base, with 13 bases between them. The V gene's germline CDR1 is SNHLY and CDR2 FYNNEI. The CDR3 sequence: CASTSGRTQETQYF. CDR3 DNA: TGTGCCAGCACCAGCGGAAGAACCCAAGAGACCCAGTACTTC.

The chain links TRBV6-4 to TRBJ2-7; 7 nucleotides agree with TRBD1. Germline CDR1 reads MRHNA; CDR2 reads SNTAGT. V shed 8 bases and J 6 bases; nucleotides not matched to a gene: 10. The CDR3 runs 13 residues. The CDR3 region is CASGVAAGGEQYF. CDR3 nucleotide sequence: TGTGCCAGCGGGGTCGCGGCAGGGGGCGAGCAGTACTTC.

This chain links TRBV20-1 with TRBJ2-5; D unclear. Germline V lookup: CDR1 DFQATT, CDR2 SNEGSKA (reference sequence). V shed 8 bases and J shed 2 bases, with 9 bases lying between them. The CDR3 has 11 residues. The CDR3 reads CSSATQETQYF. Written as DNA, the CDR3 is TGCAGTAGCGCAACACAAGAGACCCAGTACTTC.

The chain is built from TRBV5-4 and TRBJ2-7; D unclear. Trimming shortened V by 4 bases and J by 7 bases, and 15 bases separated the two germline ends. The germline V gene has CDR1 SGHNT and CDR2 YYREEE (reference sequence). The CDR3 runs to 13 residues. The DNA of the CDR3 is TGTGCCAGCAGCCCCTCCCAGTCGGAAGAGCAGTACTTC. Translation: CASSPSQSEEQYF.

This clone has a handful of counts. The rearrangement uses TRBV9 and TRBJ2-1, with 9 bases that match TRBD2. Germline assignment: CDR1 SGDLS and CDR2 YYNGEE. The CDR3 extends over 16 amino acids. V shed 3 bases and J 6 bases; nucleotides not matched to a gene: 10. In DNA, the CDR3 is TGTGCCAGCAGCGAGCGCGGGGCGGGAGGGTTCAATGAGCAGTTCTTC. Protein product: CASSERGAGGFNEQFF.

The gene calls are TRBV6-5 and TRBJ2-3; D is possibly TRBD2 (7 bases). Germline CDR1 reads MNHEY; CDR2 reads SVGAGI. The CDR3 is 14 residues long. Deletions cut 7 bases from V and 3 bases from J, with 14 bases between. This CDR3 reads CASKGGLGTDTQYF. In DNA, the CDR3 is TGTGCCAGCAAGGGGGGGTTAGGAACAGATACGCAGTATTTT.

This clone was seen only a few times. The chain employs TRBV28 and TRBJ1-1, with a possible D match to TRBD1 (5 bases). V was trimmed by 5 bases and J by 3 bases, leaving 16 bases between them. The CDR3 covers 15 residues. CDR1 MDHEN and CDR2 SYDVKM come from the germline V gene. The CDR3 sequence is CASSPHQGSYTEAFF. Written as DNA, the CDR3 is TGTGCCAGCAGTCCCCATCAGGGATCTTACACTGAAGCTTTCTTT.